Following are 17 T cell receptor beta chains from one sample sequenced in a study of cytomegalovirus exposure and HLA in healthy donors. The PCR made use of 60 Vbeta and 13 Jbeta primers. Sequenced by immunoSEQ multiplex PCR; TCRdb stores in-frame clones only, minus some. Among tens of thousands of clones listed, roughly 80% were seen once. Input material: PBMCs. Receptor source: a man between 60 and 75 years old in good health and CMV-seropositive.

This clone was seen more than once but under ten times. V and J are TRBV2 and TRBJ1-1, with D uncertain. Germline CDR1 and CDR2: SNHLY and FYNNEI. The V and J ends lost 6 bases and 3 bases respectively, with 17 bases between them. This CDR3 is 15 amino acids long. DNA for the CDR3: TGTGCCAGCAGCGGAGAGGGAGTTGGGGACACTGAAGCTTTCTTT. Protein: CASSGEGVGDTEAFF.

The CDR3 protein is CASSLTGYRYEQYF. Written as DNA, the CDR3 is TGTGCCAGCAGCCTGACAGGTTACCGATACGAGCAGTACTTC. The chain recombines TRBV5-4 with TRBJ2-7; possible D gene TRBD1, 6 bases. Trimming took 4 bases from V and 4 from J, leaving 15 bases between them. The CDR3 runs 14 residues. Germline V gives CDR1 SGHNT, CDR2 YYREEE (reference sequence).

CDR3 residues: CASSLKGSGANVLTF. The CDR3 bases are TGTGCCAGCAGTTTAAAGGGGTCTGGGGCCAACGTCCTGACTTTC. The chain joins TRBV27 to TRBJ2-6, with a weak D call TRBD1 (5 bases). CDR3 length: 15 residues. The germline V gene has CDR1 MNHEY and CDR2 SMNVEV (reference sequence). The germline V and J ends were trimmed by 2 bases and 1 base, with 6 bases remaining between them.

This clone was picked up one time. This sequence joins TRBV5-1 and TRBJ1-2; TRBD1 matches 9 bases. The V gene's germline CDR1 is SGHRS and CDR2 YFSETQ. The CDR3 loop spans 14 amino acids. V gave up 4 bases and J gave up 2 bases; unmatched junction bases: 3. CDR3 sequence: CASSPGQGNYGYTF. CDR3 DNA: TGCGCCAGCAGCCCGGGACAGGGAAACTATGGCTACACCTTC. Together with reference TRBV5-1 and TRBJ1-2, the CDR3 gives the full variable domain: KAGVTQTPRYLIKTRGQQVTLSCSPISGHRSVSWYQQTPGQGLQFLFEYFSETQRNKGNFPGRFSGRQFSNSRSEMNVSTLELGDSALYLCASSPGQGNYGYTFGSGTRLTVV.

This clone is a singleton in its sample. The J gene is TRBJ1-2, the V gene TRBV4-2; D is uncertain. Germline values: CDR1 LGHNA, CDR2 YNFKEQ. Between the trimmed V and J ends, which lost 0 bases and 5 bases, there was a span of 7 bases. The CDR3 extends over 13 amino acids. Here the CDR3 reads CASSQDPIYGYTF. The DNA for the CDR3 is TGTGCCAGCAGCCAAGATCCTATTTATGGCTACACCTTC.

This chain connects TRBV11-2 to TRBJ2-3, with D tentatively TRBD2 (6 bases). Per the germline V gene, CDR1 is SGHAT and CDR2 is FQNNGV. Trimming cost V 8 bases and J 2 bases, with 23 bases left between them. There are 17 residues in the CDR3. The CDR3 here is CASLNTGRDSHTDTQYF. CDR3 DNA: TGTGCCAGCCTGAACACGGGCCGGGACTCACACACAGATACGCAGTATTTT.

This clone was counted once. The chain employs TRBV11-3 and TRBJ1-2; 9 nucleotides agree with TRBD1. The CDR3 loop spans 16 amino acids. V trimming: 5 bases; J trimming: 4 bases; junction bases outside the gene matches: 11. Germline-derived CDR1 and CDR2 are SGHNT and YENEEA. In DNA, the CDR3 is TGTGCCAGCAGCCCCCTCGGGACAGGGAGATTCTATGGCTACACCTTC. This codes for CASSPLGTGRFYGYTF.

The chain is built from TRBV19 and TRBJ1-1, with D possibly matching TRBD1 (6 bases). V was pared by 3 bases and J by 0 bases, with 11 bases between. Germline V lookup: CDR1 LNHDA, CDR2 SQIVND (reference sequence). The CDR3 contains 15 residues. CDR3 coding DNA: TGTGCCAGTAGTATCCTGGACAGTGTGAACACTGAAGCTTTCTTT. It specifies CASSILDSVNTEAFF. The full variable domain, rest sourced from reference TRBV19 and TRBJ1-1, is DGGITQSPKYLFRKEGQNVTLSCEQNLNHDAMYWYRQDPGQGLRLIYYSQIVNDFQKGDIAEGYSVSREKKESFPLTVTSAQKNPTAFYLCASSILDSVNTEAFFGQGTRLTVV.

As DNA, the CDR3 is TGTGCCAGCAGCGAGACTAGCGGAGTTACGCAGTATTTT. It encodes CASSETSGVTQYF. J is TRBJ2-3 and V is TRBV7-8; 9 bases line up with TRBD2. The V gene end was trimmed by 5 bases and the J gene end by 8 bases; junction bases not matched to a gene: 5. From germline, CDR1 is SGHVS and CDR2 FQNEAQ. This CDR3 is built from 13 residues.

The chain links TRBV6-5 to TRBJ2-1, with D uncertain. The CDR3 consists of 15 residues. The germline gives CDR1 MNHEY, CDR2 SVGAGI. The V and J ends lost 3 bases and 6 bases respectively, with 15 bases between them. The CDR3 protein is CASSYRPGEVNEQFF. The CDR3 coding sequence is TGTGCCAGCAGTTATCGGCCCGGAGAGGTCAATGAGCAGTTCTTC.

The chain employs TRBV4-1 and TRBJ1-1, with D possibly being TRBD1 (5 bases). The CDR3 contains 14 residues. Germline V gene data show CDR1 as MGHRA and CDR2 as YSYEKL. V lost 4 bases and J lost 3, with 12 bases in between. The CDR3 is CASSLRGLDTEAFF. The CDR3 DNA reads as TGCGCCAGCAGCCTAAGGGGTTTGGACACTGAAGCTTTCTTT.

The chain is built from TRBV7-9 and TRBJ2-1; 12 positions agree with TRBD2. Germline-derived CDR1 and CDR2 are SEHNR and FQNEAQ (reference sequence). V lost 5 bases, J lost 7 bases, and 3 bases stayed unmatched. CDR3 size: 14 residues. The CDR3 nucleotides are TGTGCCAGCAGCCCTAGCGGGAGGGAGAATGAGCAGTTCTTC. Protein sequence: CASSPSGRENEQFF.

This clone was seen more than once but under ten times. V is TRBV2 and J is TRBJ1-4, with 12 bases matching TRBD1. V trimming: 7 bases; J trimming: 3 bases; junction bases outside the gene matches: 6. Germline loops: CDR1 SNHLY, CDR2 FYNNEI. CDR3 length equals 16 residues. This chain's CDR3 is CASKQGQGASNEKLFF. The CDR3 DNA sequence: TGTGCCAGCAAACAGGGACAGGGGGCATCTAATGAAAAACTGTTTTTT.

The rearrangement uses TRBV10-1 and TRBJ2-7; D might be TRBD1 (6 bases). The germline gives CDR1 WNHNN, CDR2 SYGVQD (reference sequence). The V end lost 7 bases, the J end lost 2 bases, and 15 bases lay between the germline ends. This CDR3 has 14 residues. In nucleotides, the CDR3 is TGCGCCAGCAACCCCTCAGGGGACCCCTACGAGCAGTACTTC. It codes for CASNPSGDPYEQYF.

As to this clone: One junction end does not reproduce the germline sequence, and a read error may be involved. The CDR3 loop reads CASSLARVHF. CDR3 sequence (DNA): TGTGCCAGCAGCTTAGCCAGGGTCCACTTC. V is TRBV7-9 and J is TRBJ1-2; tentative D call: TRBD1 (5 bases). Looked up from germline, CDR1 is SEHNR and CDR2 is FQNEAQ (reference sequence). The CDR3 contains 10 residues.

This clone was recorded a few times. The chain has TRBV5-6 and TRBJ2-7; 8 nucleotides match TRBD1. Germline CDR1 SGHDT, CDR2 YYEEEE. V dropped 2 bases and J dropped 0; count of bases not matched to a gene: 1. This CDR3 is built from 14 residues. The CDR3 is CASSFRGPSYEQYF. The DNA for the CDR3 is TGTGCCAGCAGCTTCAGGGGGCCCTCCTACGAGCAGTACTTC.

This chain joins TRBV27 and TRBJ1-1; TRBD1 matches 9 bases. This CDR3 contains 15 residues. CDR1 is MNHEY and CDR2 is SMNVEV in the germline V gene (reference sequence). V dropped 6 bases and J dropped 6; count of bases not matched to a gene: 11. The CDR3 is CASRLTGGAGPEAFF. The CDR3 nucleotides read TGTGCCAGCAGACTAACAGGGGGCGCGGGTCCTGAAGCTTTCTTT.